This TCR beta chain is from a study of OX40 agonist ivuxolimab in advanced cancers. This CDR3 spans 16 amino acids. After removal of 3 bases from V and 0 bases from J, the junction contained 5 bases not matched to a gene. In germline, CDR1 is SGHVS, CDR2 FQNEAQ. Clones were read by immunoSEQ multiplex PCR, and TCRdb kept only the in-frame ones, dropping some. The sample includes some 42,000 clones, 87% of them seen just once. This clonotype was obtained from an adult with an advanced solid tumor such as melanoma, head and neck, liver or kidney cancer. The material was CD4+ or CD8+ T cells sorted from blood, obtained in a trial of the OX40 agonist ivuxolimab. The rearrangement uses TRBV7-8 and TRBJ2-1, with 7 bases that match TRBD2. Here the CDR3 DNA reads TGTGCCAGCAGCTTGAGGGCGGGAGTCTCCTACAATGAGCAGTTCTTC. It specifies CASSLRAGVSYNEQFF.